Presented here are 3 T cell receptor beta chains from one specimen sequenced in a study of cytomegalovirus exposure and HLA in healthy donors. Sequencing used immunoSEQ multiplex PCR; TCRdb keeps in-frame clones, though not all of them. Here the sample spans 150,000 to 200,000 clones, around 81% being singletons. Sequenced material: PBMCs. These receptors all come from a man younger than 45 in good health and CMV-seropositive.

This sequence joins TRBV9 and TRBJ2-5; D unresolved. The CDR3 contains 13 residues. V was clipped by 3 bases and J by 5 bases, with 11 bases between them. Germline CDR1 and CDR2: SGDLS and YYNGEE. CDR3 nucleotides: TGTGCCAGCAGCGAGACACAGTCCGAGACCCAGTACTTC. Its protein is CASSETQSETQYF. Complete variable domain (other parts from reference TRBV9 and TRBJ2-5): DSGVTQTPKHLITATGQRVTLRCSPRSGDLSVYWYQQSLDQGLQFLIQYYNGEERAKGNILERFSAQQFPDLHSELNLSSLELGDSALYFCASSETQSETQYFGPGTRLLVL.

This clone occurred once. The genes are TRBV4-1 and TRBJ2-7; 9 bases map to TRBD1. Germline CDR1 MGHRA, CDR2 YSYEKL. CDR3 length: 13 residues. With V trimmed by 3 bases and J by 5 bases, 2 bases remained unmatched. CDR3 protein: CASSQGQGDEQYF. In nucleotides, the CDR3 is TGCGCCAGCAGCCAGGGACAGGGCGACGAGCAGTACTTC.

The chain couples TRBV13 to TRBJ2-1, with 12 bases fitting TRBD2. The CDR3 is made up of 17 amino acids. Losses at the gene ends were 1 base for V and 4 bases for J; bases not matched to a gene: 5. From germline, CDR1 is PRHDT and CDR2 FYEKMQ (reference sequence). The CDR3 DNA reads TGTGCCAGCAGCTTAGAGGCTAGCGGGGGGGCGTACAATGAGCAGTTCTTC. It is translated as CASSLEASGGAYNEQFF.